The clone carrying this TCR beta chain was counted at least ten times. Its antigen is not known. After removal of 4 bases from V and 5 bases from J, the junction contained 4 bases not matched to a gene. CDR1 and CDR2 (germline): LGHNA, YSLEER. The CDR3 sequence is 13 residues long. The data were taken from a study of post-analysis software for immune sequencing data. Whole-study findings and limits: A handful of TRBV segments were significantly more frequent in patients than in controls. TRBV5-6, TRBV5-1 and TRBV20-1 were among these segments.

Unique molecular identifiers had been added to the TCR beta cDNA libraries. TCRdb passed the PCR reads through MiXCR, listing each CDR3 protein once. The table lists hundreds of thousands of distinct CDR3 sequences, approximately 30% of them singletons. The sequencing input was blood. The chain has TRBV4-3 and TRBJ1-2; TRBD1 matches at 7 bases. The clonotype comes from a girl aged 10 to 17 with multiple sclerosis. The CDR3 here is CASSRGQLYGYTF. DNA for the CDR3: TGCGCCAGCAGCCGGGGACAGTTATATGGCTACACCTTC.